The T cell receptor beta chain under discussion was sequenced for a study of blood T cell repertoires in COVID-19. About the research overall: From the United States, Italy and Spain came samples of acute and convalescent COVID-19. Nucleic acid was either cDNA or gDNA, and it came from T cells, B-cell-depleted T cells, or PBMCs.

The repertoire was sequenced with immunoSEQ multiplex PCR; TCRdb's copy has only in-frame clones and lacks some. This table holds some 160,000 clones, about four fifths found once. V was pared by 5 bases and J by 4 bases, with 19 bases between. CDR1 and CDR2 (germline): SGHAT, FQNNGV. The CDR3 has 16 residues. This chain connects TRBV11-2 to TRBJ2-3, with TRBD2 as a possible D gene (7 bases). The source of this sequence is a man aged 65-85 years who had recovered from COVID-19. Specimen: peripheral blood. The CDR3, as DNA: TGTGCCAGCAGCCCCACGGGGGCGGGAGCCCCAGATACGCAGTATTTT. Protein: CASSPTGAGAPDTQYF.